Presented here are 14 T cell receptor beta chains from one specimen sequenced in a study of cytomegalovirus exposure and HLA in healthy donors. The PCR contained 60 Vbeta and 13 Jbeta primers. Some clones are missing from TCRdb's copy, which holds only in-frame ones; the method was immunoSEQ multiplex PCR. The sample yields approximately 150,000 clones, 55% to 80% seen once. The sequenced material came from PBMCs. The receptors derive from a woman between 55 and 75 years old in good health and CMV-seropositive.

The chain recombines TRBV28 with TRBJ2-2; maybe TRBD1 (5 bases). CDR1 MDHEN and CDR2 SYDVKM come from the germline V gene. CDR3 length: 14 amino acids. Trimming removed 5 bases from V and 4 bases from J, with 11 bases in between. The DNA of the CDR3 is TGTGCCAGCAGTACGACAGTTTCCACCGGGGAGCTGTTTTTT. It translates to CASSTTVSTGELFF.

CDR3 residues: CASSLGAGLEIKLYGYTF. The CDR3 nucleotides read TGCGCCAGCAGCTTGGGGGCAGGGCTGGAGATCAAACTGTATGGCTACACCTTC. This chain connects TRBV5-1 to TRBJ1-2; D might be TRBD1 (5 bases). V was pared by 0 bases and J by 5 bases, with 23 bases between. In germline, CDR1 is SGHRS, CDR2 YFSETQ. The CDR3 loop spans 18 amino acids.

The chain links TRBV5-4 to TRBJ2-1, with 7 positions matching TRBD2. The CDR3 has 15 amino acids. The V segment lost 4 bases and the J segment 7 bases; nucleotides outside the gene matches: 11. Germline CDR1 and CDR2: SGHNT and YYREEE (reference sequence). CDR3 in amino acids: CASSLPASGSNEQFF. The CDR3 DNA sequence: TGTGCCAGCAGCCTCCCGGCTAGCGGCTCGAATGAGCAGTTCTTC. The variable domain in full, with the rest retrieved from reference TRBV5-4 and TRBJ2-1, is ETGVTQSPTHLIKTRGQQVTLRCSSQSGHNTVSWYQQALGQGPQFIFQYYREEENGRGNFPPRFSGLQFPNYSSELNVNALELDDSALYLCASSLPASGSNEQFFGPGTRLTVL.

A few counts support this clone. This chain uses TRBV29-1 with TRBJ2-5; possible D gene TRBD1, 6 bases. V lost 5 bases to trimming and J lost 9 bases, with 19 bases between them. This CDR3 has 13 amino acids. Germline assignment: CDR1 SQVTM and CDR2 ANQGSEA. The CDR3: CSVFRQVSQAQYF. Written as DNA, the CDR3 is TGCAGCGTTTTTCGACAGGTCTCCCAGGCCCAGTACTTC.

The DNA for the CDR3 is TGTGCCAGCAGCTCGGGACTAGCGGGAGCGACGTACACAGATACGCAGTATTTT. Translated: CASSSGLAGATYTDTQYF. The chain links TRBV7-8 to TRBJ2-3; 14 bases fit TRBD2. The germline gives CDR1 SGHVS, CDR2 FQNEAQ. V was clipped by 4 bases and J by 2 bases; unmatched bases: 8. The CDR3 spans 18 residues. Full variable domain (outside the CDR3, taken from reference TRBV7-8 and TRBJ2-3): GAGVSQSPRYKVAKRGQDVALRCDPISGHVSLFWYQQALGQGPEFLTYFQNEAQLDKSGLPSDRFFAERPEGSVSTLKIQRTQQEDSAVYLCASSSGLAGATYTDTQYFGPGTRLTVL.

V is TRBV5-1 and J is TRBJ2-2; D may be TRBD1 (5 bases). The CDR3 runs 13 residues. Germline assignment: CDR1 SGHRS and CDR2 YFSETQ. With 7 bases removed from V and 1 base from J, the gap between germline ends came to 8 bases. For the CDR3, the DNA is TGCGCCAGCTATACAGGGAACACCGGGGAGCTGTTTTTT. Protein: CASYTGNTGELFF.

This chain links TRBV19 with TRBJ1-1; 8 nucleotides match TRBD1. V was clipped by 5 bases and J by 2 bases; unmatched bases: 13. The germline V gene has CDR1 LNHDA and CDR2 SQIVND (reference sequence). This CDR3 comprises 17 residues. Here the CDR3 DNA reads TGTGCCAGTAGTGCAAGGACAGGGAAGAGGCCTAACACTGAAGCTTTCTTT. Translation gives CASSARTGKRPNTEAFF.

CDR3: CASSISGQGYNQPQHF. Here the CDR3 DNA reads TGTGCCAGCAGTATATCGGGACAGGGATACAATCAGCCCCAGCATTTT. V usage is TRBV28 and J usage is TRBJ1-5; TRBD1 matches at 9 bases. The CDR3 contains 16 residues. Germline V gives CDR1 MDHEN, CDR2 SYDVKM. J was trimmed by 3 bases and V by 5 bases; bases with no gene match: 8.

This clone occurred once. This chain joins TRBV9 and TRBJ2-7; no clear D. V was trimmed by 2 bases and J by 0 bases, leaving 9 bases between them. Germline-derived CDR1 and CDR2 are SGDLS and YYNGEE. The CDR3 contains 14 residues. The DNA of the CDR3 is TGTGCCAGCAGCGTCACACAGAGCTCCTACGAGCAGTACTTC. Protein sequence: CASSVTQSSYEQYF.

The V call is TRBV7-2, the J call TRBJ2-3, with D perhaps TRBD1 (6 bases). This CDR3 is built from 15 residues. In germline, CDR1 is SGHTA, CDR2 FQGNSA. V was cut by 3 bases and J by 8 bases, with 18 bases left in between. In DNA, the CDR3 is TGTGCCAGCAGCTTTGCCCCGGACGGACAGTCTACGCAGTATTTT. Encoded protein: CASSFAPDGQSTQYF.

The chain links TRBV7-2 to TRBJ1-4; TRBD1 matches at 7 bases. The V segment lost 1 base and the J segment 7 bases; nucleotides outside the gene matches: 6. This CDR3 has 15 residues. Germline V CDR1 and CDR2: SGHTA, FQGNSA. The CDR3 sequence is CASSLDRGRGEKLFF. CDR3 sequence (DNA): TGTGCCAGCAGCTTAGACAGGGGACGGGGTGAAAAACTGTTTTTT.

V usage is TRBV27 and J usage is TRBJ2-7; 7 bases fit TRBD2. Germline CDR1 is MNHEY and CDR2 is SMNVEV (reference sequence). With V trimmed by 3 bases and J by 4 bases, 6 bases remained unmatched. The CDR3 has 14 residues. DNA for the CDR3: TGTGCCAGCAGTTTCAGCTCGCGGGGGTACGAGCAGTACTTC. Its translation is CASSFSSRGYEQYF.

DNA of the CDR3: TGTGCCAGCAGCCCAGATAGGGGCGGTGAAAAACTGTTTTTT. Protein: CASSPDRGGEKLFF. V gene TRBV7-9 combines with J gene TRBJ1-4, with D perhaps TRBD1 (5 bases). Trimming took 5 bases from V and 7 from J, leaving 14 bases between them. The CDR3 sequence is 14 residues long. Germline lookup yields CDR1 SEHNR and CDR2 FQNEAQ (reference sequence).

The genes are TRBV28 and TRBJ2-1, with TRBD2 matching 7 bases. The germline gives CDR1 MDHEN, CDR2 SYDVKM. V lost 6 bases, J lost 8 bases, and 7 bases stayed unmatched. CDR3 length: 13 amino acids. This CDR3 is CASRGLGGYEQFF. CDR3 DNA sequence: TGTGCCAGCAGGGGCCTGGGGGGGTATGAGCAGTTCTTC.